Below, 13 T cell receptor beta chains from the same sample are listed, as sequenced in a study of cytomegalovirus exposure and HLA in healthy donors. Amplification used 60 Vbeta primers and 13 Jbeta primers. This table comes from immunoSEQ multiplex PCR, and its TCRdb copy is limited to in-frame clones, with some not included. The sample records roughly 180,000 clones, over 80% being singletons. The sequencing sample was made of PBMCs. These receptors came from a woman in her forties or fifties in good health and CMV-seropositive.

The chain carries TRBV5-6 and TRBJ2-5; tentative D call: TRBD1 (6 bases). The V end was cut by 4 bases, the J end by 3 bases, with 13 bases between. The CDR3 sequence is 14 residues long. The germline CDR1 and CDR2 sequences are SGHDT and YYEEEE. CDR3 loop: CASSHWDKKETQYF. CDR3 DNA: TGTGCCAGCAGCCACTGGGACAAGAAAGAGACCCAGTACTTC.

With regard to this clone: Distinct nucleotide sequences in the sample also encode this CDR3. This sequence joins TRBV5-1 and TRBJ2-3, with TRBD1 as a possible D gene (5 bases). V was pared by 0 bases and J by 0 bases, with 8 bases between. This CDR3 contains 15 residues. Germline assignment: CDR1 SGHRS and CDR2 YFSETQ. CDR3 sequence (DNA): TGCGCCAGCAGCTTGGGGGGCCAGAGCACAGATACGCAGTATTTT. As protein: CASSLGGQSTDTQYF.

In this sample, this clone turned up a few times. The rearrangement joins TRBV7-3 to TRBJ2-3, with TRBD2 matching over 9 bases. J lost 2 bases, V lost 1 base, and 4 bases had no gene match. Germline V gene lookup returns CDR1 SGHTA and CDR2 FQGTGA. The CDR3 is 16 amino acids. The CDR3: CASSLNIAGVTDTQYF. The CDR3 DNA is TGTGCCAGCAGCTTAAACATAGCGGGAGTCACAGATACGCAGTATTTT.

V usage is TRBV7-2 and J usage is TRBJ2-3; 8 nucleotides match TRBD1. The germline gives CDR1 SGHTA, CDR2 FQGNSA. V shed 4 bases and J 3 bases; nucleotides not matched to a gene: 9. The CDR3 covers 16 residues. CDR3 region: CASSSLQGAGTDTQYF. The CDR3 DNA sequence: TGTGCCAGCAGCTCGCTCCAGGGGGCGGGAACAGATACGCAGTATTTT. The full variable domain, its missing parts supplied by reference TRBV7-2 and TRBJ2-3, is GAGVSQSPSNKVTEKGKDVELRCDPISGHTALYWYRQSLGQGLEFLIYFQGNSAPDKSGLPSDRFSAERTGGSVSTLTIQRTQQEDSAVYLCASSSLQGAGTDTQYFGPGTRLTVL.

The gene calls are TRBV7-2 and TRBJ2-3, with 12 bases identical to TRBD2. Germline V CDR1 and CDR2: SGHTA, FQGNSA. Germline trimming cut 5 bases from V and 2 bases from J; bases unmatched to any gene: 5. This CDR3 is 16 amino acids long. CDR3 protein: CASSPRLAGDTDTQYF. The CDR3 DNA reads TGTGCCAGCAGCCCCCGACTAGCGGGAGACACAGATACGCAGTATTTT.

Worth noting for this clone: The junction shows a germline mismatch at one end, possibly a read error. The chain uses TRBV7-9 and TRBJ2-5; D perhaps matches TRBD2 (5 bases). This CDR3 is 14 amino acids long. Germline loops: CDR1 SEHNR, CDR2 FQNEAQ (reference sequence). The CDR3 DNA sequence: TGTTCCAGCAGCCTAGCCGGGGTTGGGGAGACCCAGTACTTC. Its protein product is CSSSLAGVGETQYF.

The gene calls are TRBV6-1 and TRBJ1-2; 8 bases align to TRBD1. The ends lost 6 bases at V and 8 bases at J; junction bases unmatched: 8. The CDR3 is 13 residues long. CDR1 and CDR2 (germline): MNHNS, SASEGT. CDR3 coding DNA: TGTGCCAGCAGGAAAAAGACAGGGGAAGGCTACACCTTC. It codes for CASRKKTGEGYTF.

This clone showed up just a few times. The J gene is TRBJ2-7, the V gene TRBV5-1; D not resolved. Germline V CDR1 and CDR2: SGHRS, YFSETQ. Trimming stripped 4 bases from V and 2 bases from J, with 4 bases between. The CDR3 covers 11 residues. DNA of the CDR3: TGCGCCAGCAGCGCGGCCTACGAGCAGTACTTC. This codes for CASSAAYEQYF.

This chain links TRBV21-1 with TRBJ1-2; the D call in the table, TRBD1, was not verified against the DNA. TRBV21-1 counts as a pseudogene. The CDR3 is 14 amino acids. CDR3 in amino acids: CASSKIGRNYGYTF. The CDR3 DNA follows: TGTGCCAGCAGCAAAATCGGCAGGAATTATGGCTACACCTTC.

The chain couples TRBV6-5 to TRBJ2-3, with TRBD1 matching over 7 bases. V lost 2 bases and J lost 4; bases outside the gene matches: 6. The CDR3 extends over 15 amino acids. CDR1 is MNHEY and CDR2 is SVGAGI in the germline V gene. The CDR3 nucleotides read TGTGCCAGCAGTTACCTGGACAGGACCTCAGATACGCAGTATTTT. Residues: CASSYLDRTSDTQYF.

The chain joins TRBV27 to TRBJ2-7; D is perhaps TRBD1 (5 bases). The germline V and J ends were trimmed by 2 bases and 3 bases, with 11 bases remaining between them. Germline V gives CDR1 MNHEY, CDR2 SMNVEV (reference sequence). CDR3 length: 14 amino acids. Here the CDR3 reads CASSLTPQGYEQYF. CDR3 DNA: TGTGCCAGCAGTTTAACCCCCCAGGGCTACGAGCAGTACTTC.

The rearrangement links TRBV29-1 to TRBJ2-7; TRBD1 matches 10 bases. J was trimmed by 5 bases and V by 2 bases; bases with no gene match: 6. CDR3 length equals 14 residues. The germline CDR1 and CDR2 sequences are SQVTM and ANQGSEA. The DNA of the CDR3 is TGCAGCGTTGAACGGGGACAGGGGACCCACGAGCAGTACTTC. Protein product: CSVERGQGTHEQYF.

V and J are TRBV5-1 and TRBJ2-6; the D gene is possibly TRBD1 (6 bases). Germline CDR1 SGHRS, CDR2 YFSETQ. Trimming stripped 2 bases from V and 0 bases from J, with 21 bases between. There are 20 residues in the CDR3. The CDR3, as DNA: TGCGCCAGCAGCTTTGAAGGTGGAATGACAGGACCCTCTGGGGCCAACGTCCTGACTTTC. This gives the protein CASSFEGGMTGPSGANVLTF.